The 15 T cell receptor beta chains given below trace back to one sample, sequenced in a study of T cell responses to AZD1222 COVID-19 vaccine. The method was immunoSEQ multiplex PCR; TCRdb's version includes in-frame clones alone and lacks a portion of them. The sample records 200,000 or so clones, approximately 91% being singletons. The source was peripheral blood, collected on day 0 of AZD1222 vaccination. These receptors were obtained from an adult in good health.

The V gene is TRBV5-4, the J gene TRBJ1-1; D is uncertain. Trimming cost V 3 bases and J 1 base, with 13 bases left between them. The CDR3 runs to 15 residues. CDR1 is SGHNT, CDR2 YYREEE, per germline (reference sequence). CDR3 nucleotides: TGTGCCAGCAGCTCACCCATGGAGGGGAACACTGAAGCTTTCTTT. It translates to CASSSPMEGNTEAFF.

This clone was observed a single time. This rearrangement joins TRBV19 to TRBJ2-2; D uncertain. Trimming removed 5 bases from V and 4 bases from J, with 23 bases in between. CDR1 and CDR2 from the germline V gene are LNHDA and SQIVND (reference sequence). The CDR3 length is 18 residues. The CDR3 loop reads CASSANPRLVESTGELFF. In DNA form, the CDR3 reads TGTGCCAGTAGTGCGAACCCCCGGTTGGTGGAGAGCACCGGGGAGCTGTTTTTT.

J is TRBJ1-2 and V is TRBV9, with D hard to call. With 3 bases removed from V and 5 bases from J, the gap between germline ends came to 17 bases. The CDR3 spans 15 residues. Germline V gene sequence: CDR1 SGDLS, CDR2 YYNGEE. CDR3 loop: CASSAGIQALYGYTF. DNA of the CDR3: TGTGCCAGCAGCGCCGGGATCCAGGCCCTATATGGCTACACCTTC.

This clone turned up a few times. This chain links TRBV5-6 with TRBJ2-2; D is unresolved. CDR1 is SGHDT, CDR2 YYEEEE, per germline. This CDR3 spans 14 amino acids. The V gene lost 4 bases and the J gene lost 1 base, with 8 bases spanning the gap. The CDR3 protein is CASSQVGNTGELFF. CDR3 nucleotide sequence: TGTGCCAGCAGCCAAGTGGGGAACACCGGGGAGCTGTTTTTT.

CDR3 bases: TGTGCCAGCAGCTTGGGTACAGTCAATCAGCCCCAGCATTTT. This gives the protein CASSLGTVNQPQHF. The V gene is TRBV5-8, the J gene TRBJ1-5; no reliable D call. The V end lost 0 bases, the J end lost 3 bases, and 7 bases lay between the germline ends. The germline gives CDR1 SGHTS, CDR2 YDEGEE. This CDR3 is 14 amino acids long.

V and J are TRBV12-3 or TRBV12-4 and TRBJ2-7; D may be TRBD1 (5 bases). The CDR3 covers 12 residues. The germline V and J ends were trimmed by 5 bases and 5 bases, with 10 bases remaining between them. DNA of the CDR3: TGTGCCAGCAGTCAGGGCGAGGACGAGCAGTACTTC. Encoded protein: CASSQGEDEQYF.

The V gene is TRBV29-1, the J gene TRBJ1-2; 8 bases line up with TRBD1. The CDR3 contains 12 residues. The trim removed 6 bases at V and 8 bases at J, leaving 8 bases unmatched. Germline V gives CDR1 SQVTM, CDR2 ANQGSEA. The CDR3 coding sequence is TGCAGCGTAGAGACAGGGGTACAGGGCTACACCTTC. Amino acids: CSVETGVQGYTF.

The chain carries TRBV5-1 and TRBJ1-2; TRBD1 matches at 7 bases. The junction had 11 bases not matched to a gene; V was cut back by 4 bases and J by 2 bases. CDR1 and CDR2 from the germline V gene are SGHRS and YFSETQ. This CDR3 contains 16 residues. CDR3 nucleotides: TGCGCCAGCAGCCCGTTAACAGGGGCAGGAAACTATGGCTACACCTTC. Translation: CASSPLTGAGNYGYTF.

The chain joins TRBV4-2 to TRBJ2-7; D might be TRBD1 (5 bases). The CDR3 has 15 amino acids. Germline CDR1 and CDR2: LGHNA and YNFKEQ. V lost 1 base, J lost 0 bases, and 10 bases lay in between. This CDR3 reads CASSQGLDSSYEQYF. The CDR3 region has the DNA TGTGCCAGCAGCCAAGGACTCGACAGCTCCTACGAGCAGTACTTC.

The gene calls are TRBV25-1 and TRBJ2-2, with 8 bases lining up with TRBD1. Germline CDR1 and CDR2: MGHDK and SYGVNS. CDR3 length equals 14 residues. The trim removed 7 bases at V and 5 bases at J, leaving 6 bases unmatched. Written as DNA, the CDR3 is TGTGCCAGCACTGGACAGGGAGATACCGGGGAGCTGTTTTTT. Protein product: CASTGQGDTGELFF. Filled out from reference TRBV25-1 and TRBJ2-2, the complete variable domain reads EADIYQTPRYLVIGTGKKITLECSQTMGHDKMYWYQQDPGMELHLIHYSYGVNSTEKGDLSSESTVSRIRTEHFPLTLESARPSHTSQYLCASTGQGDTGELFFGEGSRLTVL.

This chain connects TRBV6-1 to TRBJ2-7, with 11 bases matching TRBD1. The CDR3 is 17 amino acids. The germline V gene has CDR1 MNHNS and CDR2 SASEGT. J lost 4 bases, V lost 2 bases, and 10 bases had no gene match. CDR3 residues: CASSEKPPGQGAYEQYF. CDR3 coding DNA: TGTGCCAGCAGTGAAAAGCCTCCAGGACAGGGGGCATACGAGCAGTACTTC.

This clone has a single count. The chain's CDR3 is CATSEAGGTEAFF. The CDR3, as DNA: TGTGCCACCAGTGAGGCAGGAGGCACTGAAGCTTTCTTT. The rearrangement uses TRBV24-1 and TRBJ1-1, with D unclear. Trimming removed 4 bases from V and 4 bases from J, with 9 bases in between. Germline CDR1 KGHDR, CDR2 SFDVKD. The CDR3 sequence is 13 residues long.

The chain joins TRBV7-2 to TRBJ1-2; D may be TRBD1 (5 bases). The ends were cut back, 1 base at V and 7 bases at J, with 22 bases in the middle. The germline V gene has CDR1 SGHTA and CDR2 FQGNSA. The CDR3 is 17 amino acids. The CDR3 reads CASSLGPWGTGPGGYTF. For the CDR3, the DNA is TGTGCCAGCAGCTTAGGACCTTGGGGGACGGGCCCTGGTGGCTACACCTTC. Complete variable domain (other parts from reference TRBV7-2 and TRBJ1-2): GAGVSQSPSNKVTEKGKDVELRCDPISGHTALYWYRQSLGQGLEFLIYFQGNSAPDKSGLPSDRFSAERTGGSVSTLTIQRTQQEDSAVYLCASSLGPWGTGPGGYTFGSGTRLTVV.

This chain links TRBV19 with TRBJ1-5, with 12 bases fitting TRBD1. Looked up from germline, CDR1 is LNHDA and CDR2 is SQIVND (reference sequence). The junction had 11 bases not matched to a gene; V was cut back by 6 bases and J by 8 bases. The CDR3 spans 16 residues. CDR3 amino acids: CASSPGGDRGQEPQHF. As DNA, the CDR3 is TGTGCCAGTAGCCCCGGGGGGGACAGGGGGCAGGAGCCCCAGCATTTT.

The CDR3 is CASSDKGLSSGNTIYF. The CDR3 DNA follows: TGTGCCAGCAGTGATAAAGGACTGAGCTCTGGAAACACCATATATTTT. V is TRBV2 and J is TRBJ1-3; D unresolved. Germline values: CDR1 SNHLY, CDR2 FYNNEI. This CDR3 comprises 16 residues. Trimming pared 3 bases from V and 0 bases from J, leaving 12 bases between.